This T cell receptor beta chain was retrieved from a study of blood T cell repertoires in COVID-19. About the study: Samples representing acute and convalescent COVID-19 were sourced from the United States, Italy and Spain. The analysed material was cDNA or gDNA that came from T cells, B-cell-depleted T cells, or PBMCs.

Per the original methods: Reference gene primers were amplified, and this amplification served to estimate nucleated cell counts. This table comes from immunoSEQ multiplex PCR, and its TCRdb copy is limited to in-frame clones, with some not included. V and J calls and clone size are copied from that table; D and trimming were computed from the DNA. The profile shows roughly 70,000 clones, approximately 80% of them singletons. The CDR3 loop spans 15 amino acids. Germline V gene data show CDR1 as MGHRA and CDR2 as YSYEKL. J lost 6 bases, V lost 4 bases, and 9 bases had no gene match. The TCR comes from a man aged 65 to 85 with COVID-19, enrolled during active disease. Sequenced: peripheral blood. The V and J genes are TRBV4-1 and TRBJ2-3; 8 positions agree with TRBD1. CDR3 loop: CASSLQGAEMDTQYF. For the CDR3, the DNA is TGCGCCAGCAGCCTTCAGGGGGCTGAAATGGATACGCAGTATTTT.